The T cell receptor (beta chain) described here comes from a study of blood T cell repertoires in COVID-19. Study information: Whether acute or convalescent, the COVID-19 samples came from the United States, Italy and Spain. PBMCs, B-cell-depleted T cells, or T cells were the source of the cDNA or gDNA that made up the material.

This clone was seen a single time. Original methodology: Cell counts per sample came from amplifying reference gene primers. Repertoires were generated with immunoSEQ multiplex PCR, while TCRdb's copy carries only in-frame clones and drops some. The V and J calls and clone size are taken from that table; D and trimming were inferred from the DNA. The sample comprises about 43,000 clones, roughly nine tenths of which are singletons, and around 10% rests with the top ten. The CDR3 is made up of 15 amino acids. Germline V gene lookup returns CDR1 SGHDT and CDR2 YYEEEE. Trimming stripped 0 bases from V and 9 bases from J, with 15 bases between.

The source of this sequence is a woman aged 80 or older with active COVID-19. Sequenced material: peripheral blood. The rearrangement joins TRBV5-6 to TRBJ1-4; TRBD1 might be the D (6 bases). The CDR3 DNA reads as TGTGCCAGCAGCTTGGCCGCGACAGGATCTCAAAAACTGTTTTTT. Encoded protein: CASSLAATGSQKLFF.